This is a list of T cell receptor beta chains from one sample in a study of shared clonotypes between healthy human individuals. The protocol was immunoSEQ multiplex PCR, while the TCRdb copy is restricted to in-frame clones and leaves out a portion. The data show about 800,000 clones, with about 97% seen just once and 0.2% to 0.25% held by the top ten. The sample taken for sequencing was naive CD8+ T cells sorted from blood. Receptor source: a man in his thirties or forties in good health. Each CDR3 is given with its conserved first and last residue.

j_gene	len	v_gene	CDR3aa
TRBJ2-1	15	TRBV11-2	CASSVVGGTYNEQFF
TRBJ1-5	15	TRBV5-5	CASSLGGTGGQPQHF
TRBJ2-7	14	TRBV4-1	CASSQVLADYEQYF
TRBJ2-5	15	TRBV9	CASSYGGAGVETQYF
TRBJ2-2	12	TRBV6-1	CASTGPTGELFF
TRBJ2-7	14	TRBV6-5	CASRSGLGGYEQYF
TRBJ2-5	16	TRBV7-8	CASSLGRTGGWETQYF
TRBJ2-7	15	TRBV14	CASRQGTSGSYEQYF
TRBJ2-7	14	TRBV11-2	CASSLPATAYEQYF
TRBJ2-7	12	TRBV21-1	CETTDRYHEQYF
TRBJ2-7	12	TRBV30	CAWERRGYEQYF
TRBJ2-1	16	TRBV28	CASSSTGGREVNEQFF
TRBJ1-5	15	TRBV28	CASSLVGPGGSPQHF
TRBJ1-5	15	TRBV21-1	CASSLRTAHGQPQHF
TRBJ1-1	12	TRBV28	CASSLRATEAFF
TRBJ2-7	15	TRBV15	CATSRDRGRTHEQYF
TRBJ2-7	13	TRBV11-3	CASSFAGPSEQYF
TRBJ2-7	15	TRBV5-1	CASSAGSGFSYEQYF
TRBJ2-1	19	TRBV19	CASSAIAGGEPEGPNEQFF
TRBJ1-5	18	TRBV27	CASSLTHDSSYSNQPQHF
TRBJ2-1	16	TRBV5-6	CASSWSRAGANNEQFF
TRBJ2-7	13	TRBV28	CASSSHSSYEQYF
TRBJ2-4	15	TRBV27	CASSGLGRTRNIQYF
TRBJ1-1	12	TRBV28	CASSSVDTEAFF
TRBJ2-7	13	TRBV2	CASSVGRTYEQYF
TRBJ2-1	15	TRBV7-9	CASSLGTSGSREQFF
TRBJ1-5	12	TRBV2	CASRGFNQPQHF
TRBJ2-5	15	TRBV4-1	CASTLNDLAGETQYF
TRBJ1-1	13	TRBV28	CASSSGRDTEAFF
TRBJ2-2	16	TRBV7-6	CASSLALRRATGELFF
TRBJ2-2	15	TRBV7-2	CALNLVPANTGELFF
TRBJ2-7	12	TRBV30	CAWSPRGYEQYF
TRBJ2-7	14	TRBV9	CASSPELPRDEQYF
TRBJ1-1	17	TRBV19	CASSVPPGRFMNTEAFF
TRBJ2-7	15	TRBV7-2	CASSLPGTGVYEQYF
TRBJ2-3	14	TRBV9	CASSVAGTTDTQYF
TRBJ2-5	18	TRBV14	CASSQDVTFGGVQETQYF
TRBJ1-2	15	TRBV19	CASSTHRDQSDGYTF
TRBJ2-2	15	TRBV9	CASSVGPRGTGELFF
TRBJ2-5	15	TRBV9	CASSVDGGARETQYF
TRBJ2-1	16	TRBV5-1	CASSLGGSGSRNEQFF
TRBJ2-1	17	TRBV28	CASSTIWDNRVYNEQFF
TRBJ2-7	15	TRBV4-1	CASSQGWESSYEQYF
TRBJ2-3	14	TRBV19	CASSRTGFTDTQYF
TRBJ2-3	14	TRBV5-4	CASSSGLADDTQYF
TRBJ1-2	15	TRBV9	CASSVVLGGESGYTF
TRBJ2-2	16	TRBV28	CASSLPLAENTGELFF
TRBJ1-1	12	TRBV27	CASRAGGTEAFF